Listed below are T cell receptor beta chains from one sample, sequenced in a study of T cells in Graves' hyperthyroidism and ophthalmopathy. TCRdb re-analysed the multiplex PCR reads in MiXCR, keeping a single row per CDR3 protein. The table includes 300,000 to 450,000 distinct CDR3 sequences, less than 20% detected once. The sequencing input was blood. The receptors shown here come from a man younger than 35 with Graves' ophthalmopathy. Each CDR3 is given with its conserved first and last residue. D genes are given only for firm matches. For some rows the clone size is stated as once, few or many, or as a class when expanded; others skip it.

>TRBV3-1|many|TRBJ2-1|-
CASSQDGPDEQFF
TGTGCCAGCAGCCAAGATGGTCCGGATGAGCAGTTCTTC
>TRBV11-2|many|TRBJ1-1|-
CASSLTTGNTEAFF
TGTGCCAGCAGCTTAACCACCGGGAACACTGAAGCTTTCTTT
>TRBV12-3/TRBV12-4|many|TRBJ2-1|TRBD1
CASSDGTGGRYNEQFF
TGTGCCAGCAGTGACGGCACAGGGGGCCGGTACAATGAGCAGTTCTTC
>TRBV13|-|TRBJ1-1|-
CASKGAVNTEAFF
TGTGCCAGCAAAGGGGCCGTGAACACTGAAGCTTTCTTT
>TRBV19|few|TRBJ1-2|-
CASSRTRYGYTF
TGTGCCAGTAGCCGGACCCGCTATGGCTACACCTTC
>TRBV11-2|few|TRBJ2-1|-
CASSPGTFYNEQFF
TGTGCCAGCAGCCCGGGGACTTTCTACAATGAGCAGTTCTTC
>TRBV5-1|many|TRBJ2-3|TRBD1
CASSLEGQYYRRTDTQYF
TGCGCCAGCAGCTTGGAGGGACAGTACTACCGCCGCACAGATACGCAGTATTTT
>TRBV6-5|many|TRBJ1-4|-
CASSYSAAGFNEKLFF
TGTGCCAGCAGTTACTCCGCCGCGGGCTTTAATGAAAAACTGTTTTTT
>TRBV5-1|many|TRBJ1-5|TRBD1
CASSWDSDSNQPQHF
TGCGCCAGCAGCTGGGACAGCGATAGCAATCAGCCCCAGCATTTT
>TRBV28|many|TRBJ2-6|TRBD2
CASSLPQRGAHLDF
TGTGCCAGCAGTCTACCCCAGCGGGGGGCCCACCTTGACTTC
>TRBV27|few|TRBJ1-2|-
CASSPGIGYTF
TGTGCCAGCAGCCCAGGGATTGGCTACACCTTC
>TRBV27|many|TRBJ1-5|-
CASSPQDSNQPQHF
TGTGCCAGCAGTCCTCAAGATAGCAATCAGCCCCAGCATTTT
>TRBV6-1|many|TRBJ1-5|-
CASKSGPNNQPQHF
TGTGCCAGCAAGTCGGGGCCGAATAATCAGCCCCAGCATTTT
>TRBV2|many|TRBJ2-7|TRBD2
CASNELASEQYF
TGTGCCAGCAATGAACTAGCGTCCGAGCAGTACTTC
>TRBV5-1|many|TRBJ2-7|-
CASSLDRVSYEQYF
TGCGCCAGCAGCTTGGACAGGGTCTCCTACGAGCAGTACTTC
>TRBV9|-|TRBJ2-5|TRBD2
CASSVEERGGRETQYF
TGTGCCAGCAGCGTAGAGGAGCGGGGGGGCCGGGAGACCCAGTACTTC
>TRBV5-1|-|TRBJ1-5|-
CASSLEAPGIQPQHF
TGCGCCAGCAGCTTGGAGGCCCCCGGAATTCAGCCCCAGCATTTT
>TRBV5-6|many|TRBJ2-1|-
CASSLAAYEQFF
TGTGCCAGCAGCTTGGCCGCCTACGAGCAGTTCTTC
>TRBV11-2|many|TRBJ1-5|-
CASSLVLGVSNQPQHF
TGTGCCAGCAGCTTAGTTTTGGGGGTGAGCAATCAGCCCCAGCATTTT
>TRBV5-6|few|TRBJ2-2|TRBD1
CASSLQGWTGELFF
TGTGCCAGCAGCTTACAGGGGTGGACCGGGGAGCTGTTTTTT
>TRBV7-9|few|TRBJ2-2|-
CASTPRSTGELFF
TGTGCCAGCACCCCTCGAAGCACCGGGGAGCTGTTTTTT
>TRBV12-3/TRBV12-4|many|TRBJ2-3|TRBD1
CASSVRDRGPMDTQYF
TGTGCCAGCAGTGTCCGGGACAGGGGGCCTATGGATACGCAGTATTTT
>TRBV9|few|TRBJ2-7|TRBD2
CASSVTDGGDLYEQYF
TGTGCCAGCAGCGTAACCGACGGGGGGGATCTGTACGAGCAGTACTTC
>TRBV2|many|TRBJ1-4|-
CASSEFTGSNEKLFF
TGTGCCAGCAGTGAATTTACAGGATCTAATGAAAAACTGTTTTTT
>TRBV19|-|TRBJ2-7|-
CASSPLPGDYEQYF
TGTGCCAGTAGCCCTCTACCGGGGGATTACGAGCAGTACTTC
>TRBV11-2|many|TRBJ1-1|-
CASSLDVGREVAFF
TGTGCCAGCAGCTTAGATGTAGGAAGAGAAGTAGCTTTCTTT
>TRBV25-1|-|TRBJ2-5|-
CASSQGGVGGGWETQYF
TGTGCCAGCAGTCAAGGGGGTGTAGGCGGCGGGTGGGAGACCCAGTACTTC
>TRBV5-1|many|TRBJ2-5|-
CASSRGQLETQYF
TGCGCCAGCAGCCGTGGACAGTTGGAGACCCAGTACTTC
>TRBV6-5|few|TRBJ1-2|-
CASSYSGPGGYGYTF
TGTGCCAGCAGTTACTCCGGGCCCGGAGGCTATGGCTACACCTTC
>TRBV24-1|-|TRBJ2-1|-
CATSDFGGQNEQFF
TGTGCCACCAGTGATTTCGGGGGGCAGAATGAGCAGTTCTTC
>TRBV5-6|-|TRBJ2-1|-
CASSLGTGGENEQFF
TGTGCCAGCAGCTTGGGAACAGGGGGGGAGAATGAGCAGTTCTTC
>TRBV12-3/TRBV12-4|-|TRBJ2-2|-
CASSAGQGRAGELFF
TGTGCCAGCAGTGCCGGCCAGGGGCGCGCCGGGGAGCTGTTTTTT